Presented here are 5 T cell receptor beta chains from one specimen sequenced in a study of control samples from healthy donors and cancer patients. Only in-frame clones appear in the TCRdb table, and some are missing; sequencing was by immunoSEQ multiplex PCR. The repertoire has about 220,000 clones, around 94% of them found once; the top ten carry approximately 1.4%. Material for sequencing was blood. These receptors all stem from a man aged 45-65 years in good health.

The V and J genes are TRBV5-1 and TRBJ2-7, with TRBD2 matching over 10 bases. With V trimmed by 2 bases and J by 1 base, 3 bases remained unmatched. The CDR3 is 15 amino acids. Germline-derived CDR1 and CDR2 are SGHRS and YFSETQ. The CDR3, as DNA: TGCGCCAGCAGCTTAGAGACTAGCGGGTCCTACGAGCAGTACTTC. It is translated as CASSLETSGSYEQYF.

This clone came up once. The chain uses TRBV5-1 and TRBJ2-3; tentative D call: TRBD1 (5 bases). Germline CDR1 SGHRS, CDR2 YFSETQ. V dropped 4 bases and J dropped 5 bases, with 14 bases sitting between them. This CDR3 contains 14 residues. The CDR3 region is CASSVTSRVDTQYF. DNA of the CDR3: TGCGCCAGCAGCGTGACTTCCAGGGTAGATACGCAGTATTTT.

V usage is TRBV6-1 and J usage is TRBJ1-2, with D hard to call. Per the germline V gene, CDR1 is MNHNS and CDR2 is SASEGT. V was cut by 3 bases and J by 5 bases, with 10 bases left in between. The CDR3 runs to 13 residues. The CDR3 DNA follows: TGTGCCAGCAGTGAGCAAAGGGATTATGGCTACACCTTC. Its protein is CASSEQRDYGYTF.

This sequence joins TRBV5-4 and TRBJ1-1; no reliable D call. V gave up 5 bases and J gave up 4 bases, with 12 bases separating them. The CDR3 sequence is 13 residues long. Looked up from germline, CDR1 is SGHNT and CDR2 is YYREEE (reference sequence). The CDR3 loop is CASSWAFGTEAFF. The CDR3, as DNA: TGTGCCAGCAGTTGGGCCTTTGGCACTGAAGCTTTCTTT.

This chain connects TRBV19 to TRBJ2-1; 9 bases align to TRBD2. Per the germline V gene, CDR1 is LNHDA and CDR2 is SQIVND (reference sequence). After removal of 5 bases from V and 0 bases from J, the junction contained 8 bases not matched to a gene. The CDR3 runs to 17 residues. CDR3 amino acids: CASSLPTSGDSYNEQFF. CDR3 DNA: TGTGCCAGTAGTCTACCGACTAGCGGAGACTCCTACAATGAGCAGTTCTTC.